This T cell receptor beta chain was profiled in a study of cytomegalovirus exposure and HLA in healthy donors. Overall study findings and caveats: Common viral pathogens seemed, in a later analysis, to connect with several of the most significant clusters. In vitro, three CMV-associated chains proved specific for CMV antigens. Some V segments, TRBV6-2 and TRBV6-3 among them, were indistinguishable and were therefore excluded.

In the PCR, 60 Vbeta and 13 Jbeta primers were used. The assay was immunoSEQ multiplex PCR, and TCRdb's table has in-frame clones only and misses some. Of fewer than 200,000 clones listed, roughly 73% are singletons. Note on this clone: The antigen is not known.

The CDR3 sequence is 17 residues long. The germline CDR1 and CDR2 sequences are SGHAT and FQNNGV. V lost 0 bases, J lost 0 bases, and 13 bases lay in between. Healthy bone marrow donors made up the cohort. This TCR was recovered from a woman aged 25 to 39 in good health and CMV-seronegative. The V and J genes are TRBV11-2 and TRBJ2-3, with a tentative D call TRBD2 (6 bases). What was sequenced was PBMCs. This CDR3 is CASSLDWRVTSTDTQYF. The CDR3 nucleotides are TGTGCCAGCAGCTTAGATTGGAGGGTTACTAGCACAGATACGCAGTATTTT.